This entry describes one T cell receptor (beta chain). Its specificity is not known. Primers: 60 Vbeta forward and 13 Jbeta reverse. Sequencing was performed with immunoSEQ multiplex PCR; in TCRdb, only in-frame clones are kept and a portion is missing. The sample contains about 180,000 clones, approximately 80% of which appear only once. This CDR3 is built from 15 residues. J gave up 7 bases and V 3 bases, and 7 bases lay outside the gene matches. The V gene's germline CDR1 is SGHVS and CDR2 FQNEAQ. The sample is drawn from a study of cytomegalovirus exposure and HLA in healthy donors. Findings and caveats of the study: Researchers had no immune exposure information except CMV serostatus available. When analyzed later, a missense DCLRE1C variant was found to be linked to TCR beta V- and J-gene trimming. Segments of the TCR beta V type were, in most cases, productive about 87% or about 30% of the time in an earlier analysis. The authors later found most CMV-associated TCR beta chains appeared HLA-restricted.

This clonotype originated in a girl aged 10-17 years in good health and CMV-seropositive. Input material: PBMCs. V gene TRBV7-8 combines with J gene TRBJ2-2; 8 positions agree with TRBD1. CDR3 loop: CASSFGQGRIGELFF. The CDR3 DNA sequence: TGTGCCAGCAGCTTCGGACAGGGACGTATCGGGGAGCTGTTTTTT. Drawing the rest from reference TRBV7-8 and TRBJ2-2, the complete variable domain is GAGVSQSPRYKVAKRGQDVALRCDPISGHVSLFWYQQALGQGPEFLTYFQNEAQLDKSGLPSDRFFAERPEGSVSTLKIQRTQQEDSAVYLCASSFGQGRIGELFFGEGSRLTVL.